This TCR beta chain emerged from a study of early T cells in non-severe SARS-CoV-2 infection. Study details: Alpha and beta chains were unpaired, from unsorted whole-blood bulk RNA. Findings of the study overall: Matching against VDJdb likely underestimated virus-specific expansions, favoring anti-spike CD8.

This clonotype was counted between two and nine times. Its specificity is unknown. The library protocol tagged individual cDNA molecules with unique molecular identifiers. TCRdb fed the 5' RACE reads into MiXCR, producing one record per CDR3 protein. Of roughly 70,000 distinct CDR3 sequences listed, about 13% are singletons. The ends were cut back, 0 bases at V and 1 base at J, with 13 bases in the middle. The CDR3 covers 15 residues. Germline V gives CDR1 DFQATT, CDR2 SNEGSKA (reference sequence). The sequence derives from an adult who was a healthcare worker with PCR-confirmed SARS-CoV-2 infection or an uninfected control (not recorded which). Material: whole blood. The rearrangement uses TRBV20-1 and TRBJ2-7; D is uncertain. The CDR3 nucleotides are TGCAGTGCTAGAGATAGGGATCTCCAGTCCTACGAGCAGTACTTC. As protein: CSARDRDLQSYEQYF.